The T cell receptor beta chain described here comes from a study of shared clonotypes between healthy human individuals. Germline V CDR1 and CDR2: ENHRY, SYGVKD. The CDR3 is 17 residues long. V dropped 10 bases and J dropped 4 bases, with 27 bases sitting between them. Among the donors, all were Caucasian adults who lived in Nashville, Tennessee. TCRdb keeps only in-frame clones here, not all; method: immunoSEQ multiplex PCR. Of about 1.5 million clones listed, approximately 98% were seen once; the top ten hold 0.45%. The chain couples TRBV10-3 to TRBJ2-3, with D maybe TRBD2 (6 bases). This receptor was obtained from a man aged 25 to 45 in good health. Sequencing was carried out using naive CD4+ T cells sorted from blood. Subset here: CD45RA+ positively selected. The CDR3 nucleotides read TGTGCCACCCGGAAAGGCGGGACCTCAGTTCATGCAGATACGCAGTATTTT. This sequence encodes CATRKGGTSVHADTQYF.